This T cell receptor (beta chain) comes out of a study of T cells in women clearing cervical HPV infection. About the research overall: Controls' single incident HPV16 infection cleared within 12 months without precancer. Case blood drawn at lesion detection; control blood after infection cleared. Case blood was drawn a median around 150 days after lesion detection.

Concerning this clone: The CDR3 is cut off 3 residues early in the read; its end comes from the germline J gene.

Cervical HPV DNA detected by MY09/MY11 PCR, typed by dot-blot. The germline V gene encodes CDR1 SNHLY and CDR2 FYNNEI. The CDR3 spans 14 residues. V lost 8 bases and J lost 9; bases outside the gene matches: 7. Here immunoSEQ multiplex PCR was the method, and the copy in TCRdb shows in-frame clones only, minus some. The sample totals 45,000 to 55,000 clones. This TCR was recovered from a woman between 18 and 75 years old with a cervical HPV16 infection that either progressed to CIN3+ or cleared (not recorded which). The material sequenced was blood buffy coat. The genes are TRBV2 and TRBJ1-6, with TRBD1 identical over 10 bases. The CDR3 is CASAIGQGVSPLHF. CDR3 DNA, as far as it was read: TGTGCCAGCGCCATAGGACAGGGGGTTTCACCC. The full variable domain, rest sourced from reference TRBV2 and TRBJ1-6, is EPEVTQTPSHQVTQMGQEVILRCVPISNHLYFYWYRQILGQKVEFLVSFYNNEISEKSEIFDDQFSVERPDGSNFTLKIRSTKLEDSAMYFCASAIGQGVSPLHFGNGTRLTVT.